The 4 T cell receptor beta chains presented below share a single source sample, sequenced in a study of blood T cell repertoires in COVID-19 (TCRdb year 2020). The protocol used for the library was the immunoSEQ multiplex PCR assay. TCRdb took this table from immuneACCESS and kept in-frame rearrangements with V and J called. Such tables lack part of the clones; where checked against another copy, unresolved V genes explain under half of the gap, and the rest is unexplained. This sample is represented by approximately 300,000 clones; around 89% of them were singletons. Together, the top ten hold approximately 4.6% of the sample. Material: peripheral blood. The source is a middle-aged man with acute or convalescent COVID-19.

The chain carries TRBV11-3 and TRBJ2-3, with 8 bases aligning to TRBD1. The CDR3 length is 15 residues. In germline, CDR1 is SGHNT, CDR2 YENEEA. V was clipped by 5 bases and J by 7 bases; unmatched bases: 11. Here the CDR3 reads CASSLGQGASHTQYF. CDR3 nucleotide sequence: TGTGCCAGCAGCCTCGGACAGGGAGCATCGCATACGCAGTATTTT.

The chain couples TRBV18 to TRBJ2-7; 8 bases are a match to TRBD2. Germline CDR1 reads KGHSH; CDR2 reads LQKENI. V lost 1 base, J lost 3 bases, and 2 bases stayed unmatched. The length of the CDR3 is 14 residues. As DNA, the CDR3 is TGTGCCAGCTCACCACGGACTAGCCTCTACGAGCAGTACTTC. Translating it yields CASSPRTSLYEQYF. The whole variable domain, remainder taken from reference TRBV18 and TRBJ2-7, is NAGVMQNPRHLVRRRGQEARLRCSPMKGHSHVYWYRQLPEEGLKFMVYLQKENIIDESGMPKERFSAEFPKEGPSILRIQQVVRGDSAAYFCASSPRTSLYEQYFGPGTRLTVT.

The chain joins TRBV19 to TRBJ2-1; the match to TRBD2 covers 8 bases. This CDR3 is built from 16 residues. Germline CDR1 and CDR2: LNHDA and SQIVND (reference sequence). J lost 0 bases, V lost 5 bases, and 6 bases had no gene match. Here the CDR3 reads CASSAIAGSSYNEQFF. The CDR3 region has the DNA TGTGCCAGTAGTGCCATAGCGGGGAGCTCCTACAATGAGCAGTTCTTC.

The chain employs TRBV9 and TRBJ1-4; 7 bases are a match to TRBD1. The CDR3 extends over 16 amino acids. CDR1 and CDR2 from the germline V gene are SGDLS and YYNGEE. Unmatched junction bases numbered 7, after V lost 0 bases and J lost 5 bases. CDR3 in amino acids: CASSVEFDRENEKLFF. In DNA form, the CDR3 reads TGTGCCAGCAGCGTAGAGTTTGACAGGGAGAATGAAAAACTGTTTTTT. The whole variable domain, filled in from reference TRBV9 and TRBJ1-4, reads DSGVTQTPKHLITATGQRVTLRCSPRSGDLSVYWYQQSLDQGLQFLIQYYNGEERAKGNILERFSAQQFPDLHSELNLSSLELGDSALYFCASSVEFDRENEKLFFGSGTQLSVL.